This T cell receptor (beta chain) was identified in a study of Graves' ophthalmopathy and Graves' hyperthyroidism. Whole-study context: No ophthalmopathy within 18 months of follow-up signified stable hyperthyroidism. General study points: From stable hyperthyroidism, ophthalmopathy was separated by a 13-signature model with 85% to 90% sensitivity and around 79% specificity.

For repertoire sequencing, the TCR beta CDR3 regions were amplified from RNA transcripts. First-round RT-PCR relied on HTBI primers, and a second-round multiplex PCR came next. MiXCR was run by TCRdb on the multiplex PCR reads, yielding one entry per CDR3 protein. There are 500,000 to 600,000 distinct CDR3 sequences in the sample; approximately 35% occur only once, and roughly 4.5% lies in the top ten. Participants with hyperthyroidism, aged 18 to 65, were newly diagnosed with under 2 months' duration. Orbital computed tomography, thyroid ultrasound, TRAb, serum thyroxine and clinical symptoms formed the basis of diagnosis. On this clonotype itself: The antigen remains undetermined.

The TCR originated in an adult man with Graves' hyperthyroidism. Sequenced sample: peripheral blood or thyroid tissue (not recorded which).

As DNA, the CDR3 is TGTGCCAGCAGTGAATGGATGTCGGCCCCTAACTATGGCTACACCTTC. Its translation is CASSEWMSAPNYGYTF. The genes are TRBV6-1 and TRBJ1-2; no firm D call. Germline CDR1 reads MNHNS; CDR2 reads SASEGT. The CDR3 runs to 16 residues. Trimming removed 2 bases at V and 0 bases at J, with 13 bases between.